These T cell receptor beta chains were read from a single sample in a study of graft-versus-host responses after intestinal transplantation. This table comes from immunoSEQ multiplex PCR, and its TCRdb copy is limited to in-frame clones, with some not included. Of over 70,000 clones in the sample, 90% to 95% were seen once. Their antigens are not known. Specimen: unstimulated CD8+ T cells sorted from spleen or lymph node cells, collected before intestinal transplant. Receptor source: a human donor who received an intestinal transplant. CDR3s include the opening cysteine and the closing phenylalanine or tryptophan. The D gene is left open where the match is weak. Not all rows give a size; the values are once, few, many and, for expanded clones, a class.

>-|-|TRBV5-6|TRBJ2-3
TGTGCCAGCAGCTTGGAAGTAAGTGGCACAGATACGCAGTATTTT
CASSLEVSGTDTQYF
>TRBD1|-|TRBV19|TRBJ1-2
TGTGCCAGTAGGGCGGGACAGGGGTATGGCTACACCTTC
CASRAGQGYGYTF
>-|-|TRBV27|TRBJ1-2
TGTGCCAGCAGTTCCCTTACAGAATATAGACCCATTAACTATGGCTACACCTTC
CASSSLTEYRPINYGYTF
>TRBD2|-|TRBV5-1|TRBJ2-7
TGCGCCAGCGGAGGACCGGGACTACCATCCTACGAGCAGTACTTC
CASGGPGLPSYEQYF
>-|-|TRBV15|TRBJ1-6
TGTGCCACCAGTCGGGGGGCTGGGGATTCACCCCTCCACTTT
CATSRGAGDSPLHF
>-|-|TRBV6-6|TRBJ2-7
TGTGCCAGCAGTTACTTATTAGGTAGGGACGAGCAGTACTTC
CASSYLLGRDEQYF
>-|once|TRBV5-1|TRBJ2-7
TGCGCCAGCAGCCATACCAGGGGAAGCTACGAGCAGTACTTC
CASSHTRGSYEQYF
>TRBD1|-|TRBV27|TRBJ2-2
TGTGCCAGCCGGACAGGGAACACCGGGGAGCTGTTTTTT
CASRTGNTGELFF
>-|-|TRBV6-9|TRBJ1-5
TGTGCCAGCAGCCCCGACCGTTATAGCAATCAGCCCCAGCATTTT
CASSPDRYSNQPQHF
>-|-|TRBV9|TRBJ2-7
TGTGCCAGCAGCGTAGGGGGCGGAGGGTCCTACGAGCAGTACTTC
CASSVGGGGSYEQYF
>TRBD1|-|TRBV5-6|TRBJ1-4
TGTGCCAGCAGCTTGAGGGACAGGGGGCTTGAAAAACTGTTTTTT
CASSLRDRGLEKLFF
>TRBD1|-|TRBV15|TRBJ2-5
TGTGCCACCAGCACGAGACAGGGACGCATTCAAGAGACCCAGTACTTC
CATSTRQGRIQETQYF
>TRBD2|-|TRBV7-6|TRBJ2-5
TGTGCCAGCACATTCGGGACTACCCAAAGCGAGACCCAGTACTTC
CASTFGTTQSETQYF
>TRBD2|few|TRBV9|TRBJ2-6
TGTGCCAGCAGCACCCGGACTAGCGGTACAACAGGTGTGGGCTACTCTGGGGCCAACGTCCTGACTTTC
CASSTRTSGTTGVGYSGANVLTF
>-|-|TRBV4-3|TRBJ1-5
TGCGCCAGCAGCCAAGATCCGGGACAAGACAATCAGCCCCAGCATTTT
CASSQDPGQDNQPQHF
>TRBD2|few|TRBV5-4|TRBJ2-3
TGTGCCAGCAGCTTTTTTGGCGGGAGGGCCTATTTGGGGGGAGATACGCAGTATTTT
CASSFFGGRAYLGGDTQYF
>TRBD2|-|TRBV6-1|TRBJ2-7
TGTGCCAGCAGTGAAGCGCGCCTAGGGACTAGCGGGATCTACGAGCAGTACTTC
CASSEARLGTSGIYEQYF
>TRBD1|-|TRBV7-3|TRBJ1-1
TGTGCCAGCAGCTCGGGACAGGAAGCTTTCTTT
CASSSGQEAFF
>-|-|TRBV7-6|TRBJ2-7
TGTGCCAGCAGCTTAGCGGGAGCCTACGAGCAGTACTTC
CASSLAGAYEQYF
>-|-|TRBV9|TRBJ2-7
TGTGCCAGCAGCGTTTCCGGGACCCAAATTTACGAGCAGTACTTC
CASSVSGTQIYEQYF
>-|-|TRBV5-6|TRBJ1-3
TGTGCCAGCAGCCGACAGTACTGGTCGGGAAACACCATATATTTT
CASSRQYWSGNTIYF
>TRBD1|-|TRBV28|TRBJ2-7
TGTGCCAGCAGTTTCCCCCCGGGACAGGGGGACGACGAGCAGTACTTC
CASSFPPGQGDDEQYF
>TRBD1|-|TRBV7-6|TRBJ1-1
TGTGCCAGCAGCTTAGAGGCAGGGGGCTTGAACACTGAAGCTTTCTTT
CASSLEAGGLNTEAFF
>-|-|TRBV28|TRBJ2-7
TGTGCCAGCAGTTTAGTTGACAGCCTCTACGAGCAGTACTTC
CASSLVDSLYEQYF
>-|-|TRBV7-9|TRBJ2-1
TGTGCCAGCAGCTTAGCCCCCCCCAATGAGCAGTTCTTC
CASSLAPPNEQFF
>-|-|TRBV4-1|TRBJ2-5
TGCGCCAGCAGCCCCCGGTTAGTACAAGAGACCCAGTACTTC
CASSPRLVQETQYF
>TRBD1|-|TRBV5-6|TRBJ2-7
TGTGCCAGCAGCTTGGGGACAGGCTACTACGAGCAGTACTTC
CASSLGTGYYEQYF
>TRBD2|once|TRBV14|TRBJ2-7
TGTGCCAGCAGCCAAGAGGCGGGACTAGCCTACGAGCAGTACTTC
CASSQEAGLAYEQYF
>-|-|TRBV4-1|TRBJ1-1
TGCGCCAGCAGCCAAGTGGGTTTAGAAGCTTTCTTT
CASSQVGLEAFF
>-|-|TRBV29-1|TRBJ1-1
TGCAGCGCCTCCCTCAGGGGCACTGAAGCTTTCTTT
CSASLRGTEAFF
>-|-|TRBV5-4|TRBJ1-1
TGTGCCAGCAGCTTGAAGGAGGGGGGGACTGAAGCTTTCTTT
CASSLKEGGTEAFF
>TRBD1|-|TRBV5-1|TRBJ1-1
TGCGCCAGCAGCGTAGACAGGGGCGGCACTGAAGCTTTCTTT
CASSVDRGGTEAFF
>-|-|TRBV28|TRBJ1-1
TGTGCCAGCAGTCCCCTCGGGGAGGGGCCCCGGGGGACTGAAGCTTTCTTT
CASSPLGEGPRGTEAFF
>-|-|TRBV5-1|TRBJ2-7
TGCGCCAGCAGCTTGGAAACCAGGCCTCTCTACGAGCAGTACTTC
CASSLETRPLYEQYF
>-|-|TRBV5-1|TRBJ2-1
TGCGCCAGCAGCTTGGCCTGGGGGTACCAAGGAGGAAATGAGCAGTTCTTC
CASSLAWGYQGGNEQFF
>-|-|TRBV7-9|TRBJ1-1
TGTGCCAGCAGCTTAGAACTTGGGGTGAACACTGAAGCTTTCTTT
CASSLELGVNTEAFF
>TRBD1|-|TRBV6-6|TRBJ2-2
TGTGCCAGCAGTGGGACCGGGACAGGGATGTCTGGGGAGCTGTTTTTT
CASSGTGTGMSGELFF
>-|-|TRBV5-6|TRBJ2-5
TGTGCCAGCAGCTTGTCGGAGAGGCCCGGGGCGTTCCAAGAGACCCAGTACTTC
CASSLSERPGAFQETQYF
>TRBD1|-|TRBV27|TRBJ2-1
TGTGCCAGCAGTCCGGGACAGGGGTACTGGAGTGAGCAGTTCTTC
CASSPGQGYWSEQFF
>TRBD2|-|TRBV27|TRBJ2-7
TGTGCCAGCAGTCCGAACCCTAGCGGGGCAACCTACGAGCAGTACTTC
CASSPNPSGATYEQYF
>-|-|TRBV16|TRBJ1-5
TGTGCCAGCAGCCAGGGGGACGGCGATTACCCCCAGCATTTT
CASSQGDGDYPQHF
>TRBD2|-|TRBV27|TRBJ2-1
TGTGCCACCCGGCCGGGTGGCGGGAGGGCCAGAGAGCAGTTCTTC
CATRPGGGRAREQFF
>TRBD1|-|TRBV27|TRBJ1-1
TGTGCCAGCAGTCTAACGAGGACAGGGGGCCCTTCGAACACTGAAGCTTTCTTT
CASSLTRTGGPSNTEAFF
>-|-|TRBV27|TRBJ2-7
TGTGCCAGCAGCTTGGTCGGGGGAGGCCATAAGTACGAGCAGTACTTC
CASSLVGGGHKYEQYF
>TRBD2|-|TRBV5-6|TRBJ2-2
TGTGCCAGCAGCTTGAGACGGGAGGGGGGCACCGGGGAGCTGTTTTTT
CASSLRREGGTGELFF
>-|-|TRBV5-1|TRBJ2-7
TGCGCCAGCAGCTTGATTAGCTCCTACGAGCAGTACTTC
CASSLISSYEQYF
>TRBD1|-|TRBV14|TRBJ1-1
TGTGCCAGTGACCCAGGGGGAGGTAATACTGAAGCTTTCTTT
CASDPGGGNTEAFF
>-|-|TRBV7-9|TRBJ2-1
TGTGCCAGCAGACCTACACCGGGCGGGCAGGGGATATTTGATGAGCAGTTCTTC
CASRPTPGGQGIFDEQFF
>TRBD1|-|TRBV27|TRBJ1-4
TGTGCCAGCAGTTTTTGGGGGGTCCCGGGACAGGGCGAAAAACTGTTTTTT
CASSFWGVPGQGEKLFF
>-|-|TRBV9|TRBJ2-3
TGTGCCAGCAGCGTACTAGCCACAGATACGCAGTATTTT
CASSVLATDTQYF
>-|-|TRBV11-2|TRBJ2-3
TGTGCCAGCAGCCTAGGGGGGAGAGGGAGTTTAGATACGCAGTATTTT
CASSLGGRGSLDTQYF
>-|-|TRBV9|TRBJ2-7
TGTGCCAGCAGCGCGGTGGCAGGGGGGGCCTACGAGCAGTACTTC
CASSAVAGGAYEQYF
>-|-|TRBV19|TRBJ2-1
TGTGCCAGTAGTATTGGTAGGATAAGCGGAGTCTACAATGAGCAGTTCTTC
CASSIGRISGVYNEQFF
>TRBD1|-|TRBV28|TRBJ1-1
TGTGCCAGCAGTTTATTTGCGGGACAGCGCGTTTTCGACACTGAAGCTTTCTTT
CASSLFAGQRVFDTEAFF